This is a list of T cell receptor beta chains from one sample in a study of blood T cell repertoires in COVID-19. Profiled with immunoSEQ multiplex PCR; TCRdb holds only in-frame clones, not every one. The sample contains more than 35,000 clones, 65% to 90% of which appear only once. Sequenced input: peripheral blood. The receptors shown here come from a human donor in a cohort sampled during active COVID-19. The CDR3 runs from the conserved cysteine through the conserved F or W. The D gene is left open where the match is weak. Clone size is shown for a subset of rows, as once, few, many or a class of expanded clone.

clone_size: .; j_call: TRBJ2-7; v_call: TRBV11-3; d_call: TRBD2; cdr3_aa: CASSQTSGSSYEQYF; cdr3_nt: TGTGCCAGCAGCCAGACTAGCGGGAGCTCCTACGAGCAGTACTTC
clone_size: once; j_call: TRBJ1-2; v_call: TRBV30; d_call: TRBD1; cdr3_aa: CAWSPLGQGTYGYTF; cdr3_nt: TGTGCCTGGAGTCCCCTGGGACAGGGGACCTATGGCTACACCTTC
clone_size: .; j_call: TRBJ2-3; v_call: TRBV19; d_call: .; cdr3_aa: CASSGTAIRTDTQYF; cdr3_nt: TGTGCCAGTAGTGGAACAGCTATTCGCACAGATACGCAGTATTTT
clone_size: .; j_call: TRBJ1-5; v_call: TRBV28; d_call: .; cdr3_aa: CASSLLSSGGSSNQPQHF; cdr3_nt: TGTGCCAGCAGTTTACTGAGCTCCGGGGGTTCAAGCAATCAGCCCCAGCATTTT
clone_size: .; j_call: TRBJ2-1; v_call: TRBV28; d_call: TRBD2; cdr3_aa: CASGLAGDYNEQFF; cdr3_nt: TGTGCCAGCGGACTAGCGGGAGACTACAATGAGCAGTTCTTC
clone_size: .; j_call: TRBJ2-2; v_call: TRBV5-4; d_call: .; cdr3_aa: CASREGGKNTGELFF; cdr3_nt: TGTGCCAGCAGGGAGGGCGGGAAGAACACCGGGGAGCTGTTTTTT
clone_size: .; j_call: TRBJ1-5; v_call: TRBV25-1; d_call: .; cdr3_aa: CASSGPTVNQPQHF; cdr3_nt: TGTGCCAGCAGTGGGCCGACAGTAAATCAGCCCCAGCATTTT
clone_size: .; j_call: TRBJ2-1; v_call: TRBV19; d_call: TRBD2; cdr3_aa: CASKRDSGEDNEQFF; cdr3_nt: TGTGCCAGTAAGCGGGACTCGGGCGAGGACAATGAGCAGTTCTTC
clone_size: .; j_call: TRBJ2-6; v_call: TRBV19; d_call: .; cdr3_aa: CASSISGAGANVLTF; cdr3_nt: TGTGCCAGTAGTATATCGGGGGCTGGGGCCAACGTCCTGACTTTC
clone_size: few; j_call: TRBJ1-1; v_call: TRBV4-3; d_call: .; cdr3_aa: CASSQGPAGMNTEAFF; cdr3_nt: TGCGCCAGCAGCCAAGGTCCAGCGGGTATGAACACTGAAGCTTTCTTT
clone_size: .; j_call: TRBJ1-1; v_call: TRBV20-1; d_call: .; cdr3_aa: CSAGRDTEAFF; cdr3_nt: TGCAGTGCTGGGAGGGACACTGAAGCTTTCTTT
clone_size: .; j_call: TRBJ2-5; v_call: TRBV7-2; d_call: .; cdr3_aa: CASSPTRLAQYF; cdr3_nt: TGTGCCAGCAGCCCGACTAGACTGGCCCAGTACTTC
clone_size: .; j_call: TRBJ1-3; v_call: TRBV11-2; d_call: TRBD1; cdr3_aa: CASSLSRQGANTIYF; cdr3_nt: TGTGCCAGCAGCCTTAGCCGACAGGGTGCAAACACCATATATTTT
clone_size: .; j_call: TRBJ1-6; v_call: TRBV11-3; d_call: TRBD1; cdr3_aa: CASSRIGQAHYNSPLHF; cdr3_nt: TGTGCCAGCAGCCGAATAGGACAGGCCCACTATAATTCACCCCTCCACTTT
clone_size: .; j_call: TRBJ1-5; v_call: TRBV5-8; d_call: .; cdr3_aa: CASSLLTGGGNQPQHF; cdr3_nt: TGTGCCAGCAGCTTGTTGACAGGCGGTGGCAATCAGCCCCAGCATTTT
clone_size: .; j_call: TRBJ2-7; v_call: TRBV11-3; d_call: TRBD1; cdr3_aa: CASSSDRGEQYF; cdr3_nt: TGTGCCAGCAGCTCAGACAGGGGCGAGCAGTACTTC
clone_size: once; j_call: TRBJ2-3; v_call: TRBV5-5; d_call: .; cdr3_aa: CASSLAAGLATDTQYF; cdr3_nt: TGTGCCAGCAGCTTGGCGGCAGGTTTGGCCACAGATACGCAGTATTTT
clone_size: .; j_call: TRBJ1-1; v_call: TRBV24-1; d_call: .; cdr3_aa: CATRGGWVNTEAFF; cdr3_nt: TGTGCCACTCGGGGGGGCTGGGTGAACACTGAAGCTTTCTTT
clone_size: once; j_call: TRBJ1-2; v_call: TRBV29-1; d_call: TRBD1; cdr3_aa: CSVMGQTFNYGYTF; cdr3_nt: TGCAGCGTGATGGGACAGACGTTTAACTATGGCTACACCTTC
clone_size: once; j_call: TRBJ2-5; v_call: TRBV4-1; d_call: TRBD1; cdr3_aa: CASSLSTGVGETQYF; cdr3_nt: TGCGCCAGCAGCCTCTCGACAGGGGTTGGAGAGACCCAGTACTTC
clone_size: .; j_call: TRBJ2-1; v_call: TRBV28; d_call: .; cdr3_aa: CASSSNRADEQFF; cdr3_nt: TGTGCCAGCAGCTCTAACAGGGCCGATGAGCAGTTCTTC
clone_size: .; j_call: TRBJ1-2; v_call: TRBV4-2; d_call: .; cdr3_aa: CASSQDTQGNYGYTF; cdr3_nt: TGTGCCAGCAGCCAAGATACCCAGGGCAACTATGGCTACACCTTC
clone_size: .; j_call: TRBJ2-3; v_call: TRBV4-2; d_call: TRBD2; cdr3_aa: CASSQGTSGRSLTDTQYF; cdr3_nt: TGTGCCAGCAGCCAAGGGACTAGCGGGAGATCCCTCACAGATACGCAGTATTTT
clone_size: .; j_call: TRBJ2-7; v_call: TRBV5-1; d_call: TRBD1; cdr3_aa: CASSLASRGPSYEQYF; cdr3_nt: TGCGCCAGCAGCTTGGCGTCCAGGGGGCCCTCCTACGAGCAGTACTTC
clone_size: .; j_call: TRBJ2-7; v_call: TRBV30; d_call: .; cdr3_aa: CAWSRGSPSYEQYF; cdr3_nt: TGTGCCTGGAGCAGAGGGAGCCCCTCCTACGAGCAGTACTTC
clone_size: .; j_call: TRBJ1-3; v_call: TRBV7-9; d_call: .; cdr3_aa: CASDRDLSGNTIYF; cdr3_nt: TGTGCCAGTGACAGAGACCTCTCTGGAAACACCATATATTTT
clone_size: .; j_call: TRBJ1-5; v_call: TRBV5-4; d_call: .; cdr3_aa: CASSLAGPERSQHF; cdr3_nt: TGTGCCAGCAGCTTGGCAGGTCCGGAACGGTCCCAGCATTTT
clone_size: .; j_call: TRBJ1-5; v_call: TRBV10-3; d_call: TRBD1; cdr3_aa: CAISESGQGGYQPQHF; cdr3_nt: TGTGCCATCAGTGAGTCGGGACAGGGAGGGTACCAGCCCCAGCATTTT
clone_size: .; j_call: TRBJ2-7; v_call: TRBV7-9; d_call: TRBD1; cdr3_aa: CASSFWTGGVAYEQYF; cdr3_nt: TGTGCCAGCAGCTTCTGGACAGGGGGCGTCGCCTACGAGCAGTACTTC
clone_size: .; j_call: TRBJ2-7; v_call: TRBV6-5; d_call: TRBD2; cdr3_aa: CASTGRDGFRYF; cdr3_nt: TGTGCCAGCACGGGGAGGGACGGGTTTAGGTACTTC
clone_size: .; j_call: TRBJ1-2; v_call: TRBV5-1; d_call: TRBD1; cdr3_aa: CASSTGTGGAYGYTF; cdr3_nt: TGCGCCAGCAGCACTGGGACAGGGGGAGCCTATGGCTACACCTTC
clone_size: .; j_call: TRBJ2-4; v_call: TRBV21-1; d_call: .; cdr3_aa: CASSDRQGGSKNIQYF; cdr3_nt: TGTGCCAGCAGCGACCGACAGGGGGGGTCCAAAAACATTCAGTACTTC
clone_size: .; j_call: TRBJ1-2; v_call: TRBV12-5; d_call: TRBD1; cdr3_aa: CASGGTGTNYGYTF; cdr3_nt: TGTGCTAGTGGCGGGACAGGGACTAACTATGGCTACACCTTC
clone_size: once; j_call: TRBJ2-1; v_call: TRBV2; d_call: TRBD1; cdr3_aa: CASGGQALGSYNEQFF; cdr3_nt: TGTGCCAGTGGGGGACAGGCCCTTGGATCCTACAATGAGCAGTTCTTC
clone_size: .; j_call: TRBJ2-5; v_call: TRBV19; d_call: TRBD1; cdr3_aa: CASTPGGWETQYF; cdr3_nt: TGTGCCAGTACCCCAGGGGGCTGGGAGACCCAGTACTTC
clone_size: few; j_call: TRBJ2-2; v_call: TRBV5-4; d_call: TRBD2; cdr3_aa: CASSLQLAGGITGELFF; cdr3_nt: TGTGCCAGCAGCTTGCAGTTAGCGGGAGGGATCACCGGGGAGCTGTTTTTT
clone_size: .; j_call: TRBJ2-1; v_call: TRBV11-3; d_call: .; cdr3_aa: CASSPRGTYNEQFF; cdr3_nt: TGTGCCAGCAGCCCCCGAGGGACCTACAATGAGCAGTTCTTC
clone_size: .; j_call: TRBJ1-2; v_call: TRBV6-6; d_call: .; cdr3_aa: CASSYGDTRLYGYTF; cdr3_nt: TGTGCCAGCAGTTACGGCGACACCCGTCTCTATGGCTACACCTTC
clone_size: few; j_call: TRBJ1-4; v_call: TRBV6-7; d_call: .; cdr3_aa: CASCPGRGLQEKLFF; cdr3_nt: TGTGCCAGCTGTCCCGGACGGGGTCTCCAAGAAAAACTGTTTTTT
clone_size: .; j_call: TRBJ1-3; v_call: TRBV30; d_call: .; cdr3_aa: CAWSVGGGYTIYF; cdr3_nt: TGTGCCTGGAGTGTGGGAGGGGGTTACACCATATATTTT
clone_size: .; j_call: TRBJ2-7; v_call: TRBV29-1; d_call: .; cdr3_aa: CSVGSDRAYEQYF; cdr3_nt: TGCAGCGTTGGGTCGGACAGAGCCTACGAGCAGTACTTC
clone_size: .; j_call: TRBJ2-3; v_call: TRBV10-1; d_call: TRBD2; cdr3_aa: CASSGFGGGTDTQYF; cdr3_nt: TGCGCCAGCAGTGGGTTCGGGGGGGGTACAGATACGCAGTATTTT
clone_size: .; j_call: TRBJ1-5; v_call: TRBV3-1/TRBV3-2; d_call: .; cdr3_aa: CASSQSDRNYQPQHF; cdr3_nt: TGTGCCAGCAGCCAATCAGACAGGAATTATCAGCCCCAGCATTTT
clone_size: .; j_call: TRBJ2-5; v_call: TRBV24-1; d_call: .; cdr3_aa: CATSGGGTTGSETQYF; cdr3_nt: TGTGCCACCAGTGGGGGCGGGACGACAGGGAGTGAGACCCAGTACTTC
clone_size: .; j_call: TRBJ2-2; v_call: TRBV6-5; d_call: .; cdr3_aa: CASRGRPNTGELFF; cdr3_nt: TGTGCCAGCAGGGGCAGACCGAACACCGGGGAGCTGTTTTTT
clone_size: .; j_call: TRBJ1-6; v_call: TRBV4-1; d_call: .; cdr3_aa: CASSQDLGGLSPLHF; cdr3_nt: TGCGCCAGCAGCCAAGATCTTGGAGGGTTATCACCCCTCCACTTT
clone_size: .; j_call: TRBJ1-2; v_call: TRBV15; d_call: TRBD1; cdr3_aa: CATSRDQVRTGVVGYTF; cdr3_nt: TGTGCCACCAGCAGAGATCAGGTCAGGACAGGGGTAGTTGGCTACACCTTC
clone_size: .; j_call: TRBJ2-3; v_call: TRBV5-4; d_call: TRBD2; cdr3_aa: CASSLSSGRVGDTQYF; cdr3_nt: TGTGCCAGCAGCTTGAGTAGCGGGAGGGTTGGAGATACGCAGTATTTT
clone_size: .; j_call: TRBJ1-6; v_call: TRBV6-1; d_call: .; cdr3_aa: CASSDRVLVSSPLHF; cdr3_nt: TGTGCCAGCAGTGACAGGGTCCTAGTAAGTTCACCCCTCCACTTT
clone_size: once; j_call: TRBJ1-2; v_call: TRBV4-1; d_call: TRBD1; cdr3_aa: CASSQGTGNYGYTF; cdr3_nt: TGCGCCAGCAGCCAAGGGACAGGGAACTATGGCTACACCTTC
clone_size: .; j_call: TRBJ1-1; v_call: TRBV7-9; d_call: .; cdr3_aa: CASSPLRFARQGVNTEAFF; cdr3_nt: TGTGCCAGCAGCCCCTTGCGTTTTGCGAGACAAGGGGTGAACACTGAAGCTTTCTTT
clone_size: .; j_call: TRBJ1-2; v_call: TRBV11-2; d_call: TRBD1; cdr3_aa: CASSLQGDGYTF; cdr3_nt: TGTGCCAGCAGCCTACAGGGGGATGGCTACACCTTC
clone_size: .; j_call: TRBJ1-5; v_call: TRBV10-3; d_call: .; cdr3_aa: CAISDQGLGQPQHF; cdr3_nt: TGTGCCATCAGTGACCAGGGGTTAGGTCAGCCCCAGCATTTT
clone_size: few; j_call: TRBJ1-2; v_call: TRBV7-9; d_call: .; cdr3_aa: CASSLGFQGNYGYTF; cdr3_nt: TGTGCCAGCAGCTTAGGTTTTCAGGGGAACTATGGCTACACCTTC
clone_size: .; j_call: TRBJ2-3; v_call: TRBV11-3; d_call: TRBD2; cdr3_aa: CASSLGLAEPTDTQYF; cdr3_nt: TGTGCCAGCAGCTTAGGTCTAGCGGAACCCACAGATACGCAGTATTTT